This T cell receptor (beta chain) originates from a study of cytomegalovirus exposure and HLA in healthy donors. Study overall: Early released data comprised 80 million to 100 million unique TCRs from HLA-typed donors. Findings and caveats of the study: The classifier reportedly diagnosed cytomegalovirus status with high sensitivity and specificity.

Donors consisted of healthy bone marrow donors. PCR was performed using 60 Vbeta and 13 Jbeta primers. The assay was immunoSEQ multiplex PCR, and TCRdb's table has in-frame clones only and misses some. The sample comprises more than 100,000 clones, around 77% of which are singletons, and approximately 0.94% rests with the top ten. About this clone: The antigen is unknown.

The receptor comes from a woman in her fifties or sixties in good health and CMV-seronegative. The sample comprised PBMCs.

This CDR3 is CAWSVRTGQGSWQPQHF. In DNA form, the CDR3 reads TGTGCCTGGAGTGTCAGAACGGGACAGGGGTCGTGGCAGCCCCAGCATTTT. The V and J genes are TRBV30 and TRBJ1-5, with 10 nucleotides matching TRBD1. With V trimmed by 0 bases and J by 7 bases, 12 bases remained unmatched. The CDR3 is made up of 17 amino acids. Germline CDR1 is GTSNPN and CDR2 is SVGIG (reference sequence).